This is a list of T cell receptor beta chains from one sample in a study of blood T cell repertoires in COVID-19. Only in-frame clones appear in the TCRdb table, and some are missing; sequencing was by immunoSEQ multiplex PCR. The sample holds 250,000 to 350,000 clones, roughly 90% seen once. The sequenced material came from peripheral blood. These receptors were obtained from a woman in her twenties or thirties with COVID-19, enrolled during active disease. Both conserved end residues are part of each CDR3. D genes are given only for firm matches. Expanded clones are given a class, and other clones once, few, many or no size at all.

v_call	d_call	j_call	clone_size	cdr3_aa	cdr3_nt
TRBV30	-	TRBJ1-5	-	CAWSVSGFAQPQHF	TGTGCCTGGAGTGTCTCAGGGTTTGCTCAGCCCCAGCATTTT
TRBV11-3	TRBD1	TRBJ2-2	once	CASSESTGTGFGGELFF	TGTGCCAGCAGCGAATCGACCGGGACAGGGTTTGGCGGGGAGCTGTTTTTT
TRBV28	-	TRBJ2-3	-	CASSLGGSGTDTQYF	TGTGCCAGCAGTTTAGGGGGGAGTGGAACAGATACGCAGTATTTT
TRBV5-6	TRBD1	TRBJ2-7	-	CASSTGSTGWSNEQYF	TGTGCCAGCAGCACGGGTTCGACAGGGTGGAGCAACGAGCAGTACTTC
TRBV6-1	TRBD1	TRBJ1-1	once	CASSETGVNTEAFF	TGTGCCAGCAGTGAGACAGGGGTGAACACTGAAGCTTTCTTT
TRBV3-1/TRBV3-2	TRBD1	TRBJ1-4	-	CASSQGGGPEKLFF	TGTGCCAGCAGCCAAGGAGGGGGCCCCGAAAAACTGTTTTTT
TRBV6-6	TRBD2	TRBJ2-1	-	CASSLRTSGTYNEQFF	TGTGCCAGCAGCCTCAGGACTAGCGGGACCTACAATGAGCAGTTCTTC
TRBV19	-	TRBJ2-6	-	CASSRRTQIRSGANVLTF	TGTGCCAGTAGTAGAAGGACACAAATTCGCTCTGGGGCCAACGTCCTGACTTTC
TRBV29-1	-	TRBJ2-7	-	CSVVWTTGTEQYF	TGCAGCGTTGTGTGGACTACCGGCACCGAGCAGTACTTC
TRBV6-6	TRBD2	TRBJ2-7	-	CASSRRLAGDYEQYF	TGTGCCAGCAGTCGCAGACTAGCGGGGGACTACGAGCAGTACTTC
TRBV12-3/TRBV12-4	TRBD1	TRBJ2-6	-	CASSRDRLSVLTF	TGTGCCAGCAGCCGGGACAGGCTCTCCGTCCTGACTTTC
TRBV11-1	TRBD2	TRBJ2-7	-	CASSWTSGSSYEQYF	TGTGCCAGCAGCTGGACTAGCGGGAGCTCCTACGAGCAGTACTTC
TRBV28	-	TRBJ1-2	-	CASSLSQVRNYGYTF	TGTGCCAGCAGTTTGTCCCAGGTCCGCAACTATGGCTACACCTTC
TRBV5-1	-	TRBJ2-7	once	CASSLGGYEQYF	TGCGCCAGCAGCCTGGGAGGCTACGAGCAGTACTTC
TRBV6-2/TRBV6-3	TRBD2	TRBJ2-1	-	CASSFSSGRAPLFF	TGTGCCAGCAGCTTCTCTAGCGGGAGGGCCCCCCTGTTCTTC
TRBV4-2	-	TRBJ1-5	-	CASSPHPLQDSNQPQHF	TGTGCCAGCAGCCCCCACCCACTACAGGATAGCAATCAGCCCCAGCATTTT
TRBV5-4	TRBD1	TRBJ2-2	-	CASSHRQGAGGELFF	TGTGCCAGCAGCCACCGACAGGGGGCTGGCGGGGAGCTGTTTTTT
TRBV12-3/TRBV12-4	-	TRBJ1-5	-	CASIQGGGQPQHF	TGTGCCAGCATCCAGGGAGGTGGTCAGCCCCAGCATTTT
TRBV7-2	-	TRBJ1-2	once	CASSLVNRDRYTF	TGTGCCAGCAGCTTAGTCAACAGGGATCGCTACACCTTC
TRBV28	-	TRBJ1-2	-	CASAGQRVYGYTF	TGTGCCAGCGCCGGACAGCGCGTCTATGGCTACACCTTC
TRBV11-3	-	TRBJ1-1	-	CASSLLYGTEAFF	TGTGCCAGCAGCCTTCTATATGGCACTGAAGCTTTCTTT
TRBV7-2	-	TRBJ2-7	-	CASSSQVAEKEQYF	TGTGCCAGCAGCTCCCAAGTAGCGGAGAAAGAGCAGTACTTC
TRBV30	TRBD1	TRBJ1-2	-	CAWTPDRGLGYTF	TGTGCCTGGACCCCCGACAGGGGGCTGGGCTACACCTTC
TRBV5-1	TRBD1	TRBJ1-1	-	CASSLRQGGTEAFF	TGCGCCAGCAGCTTGAGGCAGGGGGGCACTGAAGCTTTCTTT
TRBV5-1	TRBD1	TRBJ2-5	-	CASSATGESQETQYF	TGCGCCAGCAGCGCGACAGGGGAAAGTCAAGAGACCCAGTACTTC
TRBV9	TRBD2	TRBJ2-1	-	CASSVWTGGDEQFF	TGTGCCAGCAGCGTATGGACCGGGGGGGATGAGCAGTTCTTC
TRBV10-1	-	TRBJ1-3	once	CASSESSRGNTIYF	TGCGCCAGCAGTGAGTCGAGCAGGGGAAACACCATATATTTT
TRBV10-1	TRBD2	TRBJ2-3	few	CASRAGVSDTQYF	TGCGCCAGTAGAGCGGGAGTTTCAGATACGCAGTATTTT
TRBV2	TRBD2	TRBJ2-2	-	CASSEGTSSIGELFF	TGTGCCAGCAGTGAAGGGACTAGCAGTATCGGGGAGCTGTTTTTT
TRBV4-1	TRBD2	TRBJ2-1	-	CASSQETQLAGGYEQFF	TGCGCCAGCAGCCAAGAAACCCAACTAGCGGGAGGATATGAGCAGTTCTTC
TRBV19	TRBD2	TRBJ2-3	-	CASSIGLAGGPSTDTQYF	TGTGCCAGTAGTATAGGACTAGCGGGAGGGCCTAGCACAGATACGCAGTATTTT
TRBV30	-	TRBJ2-5	-	CAWSSEETQYF	TGTGCCTGGAGTTCGGAGGAGACCCAGTACTTC
TRBV30	-	TRBJ2-7	-	CAWSIGGEQYF	TGTGCCTGGAGTATAGGGGGCGAGCAGTACTTC
TRBV6-5	-	TRBJ2-7	few	CASSWDPGRSYEQYF	TGTGCCAGCAGTTGGGACCCGGGGAGGTCCTACGAGCAGTACTTC
TRBV28	-	TRBJ1-2	-	CASTKTGSYGYTF	TGTGCCAGCACCAAGACAGGAAGCTATGGCTACACCTTC
TRBV24-1	-	TRBJ1-2	-	CATSSGGIVDGYTF	TGTGCCACCAGTTCGGGGGGGATTGTTGATGGCTACACCTTC
TRBV28	TRBD1	TRBJ2-1	few	CASRGQRQGNEQFF	TGTGCCAGCAGAGGACAAAGACAGGGCAATGAGCAGTTCTTC
TRBV7-9	-	TRBJ2-3	-	CASSPLQGGDTQYF	TGTGCCAGCAGCCCCCTGCAGGGGGGCGATACGCAGTATTTT
TRBV2	-	TRBJ2-5	-	CASSPTRYQETQYF	TGTGCCAGCAGCCCTACTAGATACCAAGAGACCCAGTACTTC
TRBV6-5	TRBD1	TRBJ2-3	-	CASSLGQGTDTQYF	TGTGCCAGCAGCCTCGGACAGGGGACAGATACGCAGTATTTT
TRBV18	TRBD1	TRBJ2-3	-	CASSPPGQGTDTQYF	TGTGCCAGCTCACCACCGGGACAGGGCACAGATACGCAGTATTTT
TRBV29-1	-	TRBJ2-2	-	CSVDRSTGELFF	TGCAGCGTTGACAGGTCCACCGGGGAGCTGTTTTTT
TRBV20-1	-	TRBJ2-3	-	CSARVQDTQYF	TGCAGTGCTAGAGTTCAGGATACGCAGTATTTT
TRBV7-9	TRBD1	TRBJ2-7	once	CASSLLGQGTYEQYF	TGTGCCAGCAGTCTGTTAGGACAGGGAACCTACGAGCAGTACTTC
TRBV11-2	TRBD2	TRBJ2-7	-	CASSLVRLAGGGISYEQYF	TGTGCCAGCAGCTTAGTCCGACTAGCGGGAGGAGGGATCTCCTACGAGCAGTACTTC
TRBV5-6	-	TRBJ2-7	-	CASSLSRGIGYEQYF	TGTGCCAGCAGCTTATCGAGGGGGATAGGCTACGAGCAGTACTTC
TRBV12-5	TRBD2	TRBJ2-7	-	CASGLFPGGEQYF	TGTGCTAGTGGTTTGTTCCCGGGAGGTGAGCAGTACTTC
TRBV5-4	TRBD1	TRBJ2-1	-	CASSLGGTGSNEQFF	TGTGCCAGCAGCTTGGGGGGGACAGGGAGCAATGAGCAGTTCTTC
TRBV10-2	-	TRBJ1-5	-	CASRSQGMGNQPQHF	TGCGCCAGCAGAAGCCAGGGGATGGGCAATCAGCCCCAGCATTTT
TRBV3-1/TRBV3-2	-	TRBJ2-7	-	CASSQQGQVWEQYF	TGTGCCAGCAGCCAACAGGGGCAGGTCTGGGAGCAGTACTTC
TRBV4-1	TRBD1	TRBJ1-4	-	CASSPGGRAEKLFF	TGCGCCAGCAGCCCAGGGGGAAGGGCCGAAAAACTGTTTTTT
TRBV30	-	TRBJ1-6	once	CAWKSGYNSPLHF	TGTGCCTGGAAGTCAGGTTATAATTCACCCCTCCACTTT
TRBV2	-	TRBJ2-7	-	CASTGVYEQYF	TGTGCCAGCACGGGGGTCTACGAGCAGTACTTC
TRBV5-5	TRBD2	TRBJ2-1	-	CASSSGSYYNEQFF	TGTGCCAGCTCGAGCGGGAGTTACTACAATGAGCAGTTCTTC
TRBV28	-	TRBJ1-1	-	CASSEGLGGTEAFF	TGTGCCAGCAGTGAGGGGTTGGGGGGGACTGAAGCTTTCTTT
TRBV27	TRBD2	TRBJ2-3	-	CASSLLGRADTQYF	TGTGCCAGCAGTTTATTGGGGAGGGCAGATACGCAGTATTTT
TRBV4-3	TRBD2	TRBJ2-7	-	CASSQDASGFSYEQYF	TGCGCCAGCAGCCAAGATGCTAGCGGATTCTCCTACGAGCAGTACTTC
TRBV7-9	-	TRBJ1-1	-	CASSQAGGTEAFF	TGTGCCAGCAGTCAGGCCGGGGGCACTGAAGCTTTCTTT